A single sample is the source of the 14 T cell receptor beta chains below, sequenced in a study of blood T cell repertoires in COVID-19. The method was immunoSEQ multiplex PCR; TCRdb's version includes in-frame clones alone and lacks a portion of them. Of about 190,000 clones listed, about 77% were seen once; the top ten hold about 15%. The specimen was PBMCs or T cells enriched from blood (not recorded which). Receptors were obtained from a woman between 50 and 59 years old with acute COVID-19.

This sequence joins TRBV7-2 and TRBJ2-5; 14 bases match TRBD2. V lost 8 bases and J lost 5; bases outside the gene matches: 13. CDR3 length: 17 residues. Germline CDR1 SGHTA, CDR2 FQGNSA. CDR3 DNA sequence: TGTGCCAGCTTAAGTTCCGGGACTAGCGGGGGACTGGAGACCCAGTACTTC. It yields the protein CASLSSGTSGGLETQYF.

This chain links TRBV5-1 with TRBJ2-5; TRBD2 matches 8 bases. Germline V lookup: CDR1 SGHRS, CDR2 YFSETQ. The CDR3 length is 12 residues. The V and J ends lost 3 bases and 5 bases, in that order; junction bases with no gene match: 0. The CDR3 nucleotides are TGCGCCAGCAGCTCTAGCGGGGAGACCCAGTACTTC. It translates to CASSSSGETQYF.

This rearrangement joins TRBV5-4 to TRBJ2-5, with D perhaps matching TRBD2 (8 bases). The CDR3 consists of 14 residues. V lost 5 bases and J lost 4, with 15 bases in between. CDR1 is SGHNT, CDR2 YYREEE, per germline (reference sequence). CDR3 sequence reads: CASSPGGGGETQYF. CDR3 DNA sequence: TGTGCCAGCAGTCCGGGAGGGGGCGGAGAGACCCAGTACTTC.

The gene calls are TRBV6-1 and TRBJ1-2, with 8 nucleotides matching TRBD1. The CDR3 covers 16 residues. Germline V CDR1 and CDR2: MNHNS, SASEGT. The ends lost 6 bases at V and 0 bases at J; junction bases unmatched: 9. The CDR3 DNA reads TGTGCCAGCAGGGAAAGCCCACAGGGGGCTAACTATGGCTACACCTTC. This gives the protein CASRESPQGANYGYTF.

This clone came up once. This chain connects TRBV7-3 to TRBJ2-2; 10 bases fit TRBD1. The CDR3 is 16 amino acids. Germline V CDR1 and CDR2: SGHTA, FQGTGA. The V segment lost 5 bases and the J segment 4 bases; nucleotides outside the gene matches: 7. The CDR3 here is CASSPPGQGITGELFF. CDR3 bases: TGTGCCAGCAGCCCTCCGGGACAGGGGATCACCGGGGAGCTGTTTTTT.

This sequence joins TRBV5-1 and TRBJ2-5; 7 positions agree with TRBD2. Germline V gives CDR1 SGHRS, CDR2 YFSETQ. This CDR3 spans 17 amino acids. The ends lost 1 base at V and 5 bases at J; junction bases unmatched: 14. The CDR3 here is CASSLWELSLAAETQYF. CDR3 in DNA: TGCGCCAGCAGCTTGTGGGAACTTTCGCTAGCGGCCGAGACCCAGTACTTC.

The chain joins TRBV10-3 to TRBJ1-1; possibly TRBD1 for D (5 bases). Germline V CDR1 and CDR2: ENHRY, SYGVKD. The CDR3 loop spans 11 amino acids. Trimming removed 8 bases from V and 6 bases from J, with 10 bases in between. CDR3 sequence reads: CAIARDSEAFF. CDR3 in DNA: TGTGCCATCGCCAGGGACTCTGAAGCTTTCTTT.

The V gene is TRBV27, the J gene TRBJ2-2, with TRBD1 identical over 7 bases. Germline V lookup: CDR1 MNHEY, CDR2 SMNVEV (reference sequence). The CDR3 is 17 residues long. Trimming took 1 base from V and 1 from J; bases not matched to a gene: 6. The CDR3 spells CASSLYPGQLNTGELFF. The CDR3 DNA reads as TGTGCCAGCAGTTTATATCCGGGACAGTTGAACACCGGGGAGCTGTTTTTT.

The chain carries TRBV4-1 and TRBJ1-4, with a weak D call TRBD1 (5 bases). Deletions cut 1 base from V and 3 bases from J, with 18 bases between. The CDR3 is 18 residues long. Germline V gives CDR1 MGHRA, CDR2 YSYEKL. The CDR3 protein is CASSQAPGRGAANEKLFF. The CDR3 DNA sequence: TGCGCCAGCAGCCAAGCCCCAGGGAGGGGCGCAGCTAATGAAAAACTGTTTTTT.

This chain connects TRBV6-1 to TRBJ2-7; D is unclear. V gave up 1 base and J gave up 6 bases, with 10 bases separating them. The germline V gene encodes CDR1 MNHNS and CDR2 SASEGT. The CDR3 is 13 residues long. CDR3 coding DNA: TGTGCCAGCAGTGAAGGGGCACAAACCGAGCAGTACGTC. Protein sequence: CASSEGAQTEQYV.

The V and J genes are TRBV4-1 and TRBJ2-1, with 14 bases lining up with TRBD2. V gave up 6 bases and J gave up 7 bases; unmatched junction bases: 8. Germline CDR1 is MGHRA and CDR2 is YSYEKL. The CDR3 spans 16 residues. CDR3: CASRGTSGGRGNEQFF. The CDR3 nucleotides read TGCGCCAGCAGAGGGACTAGCGGGGGTAGAGGGAATGAGCAGTTCTTC.

The chain has TRBV30 and TRBJ2-7, with D possibly TRBD2 on 6 matching bases. Germline V gives CDR1 GTSNPN, CDR2 SVGIG (reference sequence). The CDR3 runs 11 residues. Written as DNA, the CDR3 is TGTGCTGGAGGGCGGGGCGACGAGCAGTACGTC. This translates into CAGGRGDEQYV.

This chain uses TRBV7-9 with TRBJ1-1; possibly TRBD1 for D (6 bases). The CDR3 consists of 15 residues. The V gene's germline CDR1 is SEHNR and CDR2 FQNEAQ (reference sequence). Trimming pared 3 bases from V and 2 bases from J, leaving 13 bases between. This CDR3 is CASSFGRQENTEAFF. The DNA of the CDR3 is TGTGCCAGCAGCTTCGGCCGACAGGAAAACACTGAAGCTTTCTTT.

The chain links TRBV7-6 to TRBJ2-2; D is perhaps TRBD2 (6 bases). Germline V gene data show CDR1 as SGHVS and CDR2 as FNYEAQ. V dropped 0 bases and J dropped 2 bases, with 10 bases sitting between them. The CDR3 has 16 residues. CDR3 DNA sequence: TGTGCCAGCAGCTTAGCGGGACTCCCAAACACCGGGGAGCTGTTTTTT. It is translated as CASSLAGLPNTGELFF.